These 20 T cell receptor beta chains originate from one sample sequenced in a study of metastatic and nonmetastatic thyroid tumors. Thyroid surgery was preceded by no treatment in any patient. Via MiXCR, TCRdb re-called the PCR reads. The sample contains around 22,000 clones, approximately 9.9% of which appear only once. Sequencing was performed on blood. The receptors shown here come from a female donor with papillary thyroid cancer or a benign thyroid nodule (not recorded which). Some clones in this sample may be carry-over from other donors' samples.

This clone was seen repeatedly, ten times or more. The V call is TRBV10-3, the J call TRBJ1-1; 9 nucleotides match TRBD1. Unmatched junction bases numbered 4, after V lost 6 bases and J lost 2 bases. This CDR3 comprises 14 residues. Germline assignment: CDR1 ENHRY and CDR2 SYGVKD. The CDR3 spells CAISGTGQNTEAFF. CDR3 coding DNA: TGTGCCATCAGCGGGACAGGGCAAAACACTGAAGCTTTCTTT.

This clone was seen ten or more times. The chain combines TRBV7-2 with TRBJ2-1, with 14 positions matching TRBD2. Trimming cost V 4 bases and J 0 bases; bases outside gene matches: 5. The CDR3 extends over 18 amino acids. Germline-derived CDR1 and CDR2 are SGHTA and FQGNSA. The CDR3: CASSSGLAGDRSYNEQFF. The CDR3 DNA sequence: TGTGCCAGCAGCTCGGGACTAGCGGGGGATCGCTCCTACAATGAGCAGTTCTTC.

This clone was observed at least ten times. The chain recombines TRBV19 with TRBJ2-3; 7 nucleotides line up with TRBD2. The CDR3 is 14 amino acids. CDR1 and CDR2 from the germline V gene are LNHDA and SQIVND (reference sequence). After removal of 4 bases from V and 3 bases from J, the junction contained 4 bases not matched to a gene. CDR3 sequence: CASSRREITDTQYF. The CDR3 region has the DNA TGTGCCAGTAGTAGGCGGGAGATAACAGATACGCAGTATTTT.

This clone was detected many times. The rearrangement uses TRBV11-2 and TRBJ2-2, with D possibly TRBD2 on 7 matching bases. The V end lost 2 bases, the J end lost 2 bases, and 12 bases lay between the germline ends. Looked up from germline, CDR1 is SGHAT and CDR2 is FQNNGV. CDR3 size: 16 residues. The CDR3 reads CASSLRGGLNTGELFF. CDR3 in DNA: TGTGCCAGCAGCTTAAGGGGGGGACTCAACACCGGGGAGCTGTTTTTT.

This clone has just a few counts. The gene calls are TRBV28 and TRBJ2-7; TRBD2 agrees at 10 bases. The CDR3 is made up of 15 amino acids. CDR1 is MDHEN, CDR2 SYDVKM, per germline. V was pared by 5 bases and J by 3 bases, with 7 bases of the junction left unmatched. The CDR3 bases are TGTGCCAGCAGTCCCCGGACTAGCGGTAACTACGAGCAGTACTTC. Its protein product is CASSPRTSGNYEQYF.

In this sample, this clone turned up many times. This sequence joins TRBV7-3 and TRBJ2-3; D not certain. Germline V CDR1 and CDR2: SGHTA, FQGTGA. V shed 5 bases and J shed 8 bases, with 11 bases lying between them. CDR3 length: 12 residues. CDR3 nucleotide sequence: TGTGCCAGCAGCCTACCTCCCGGTACGCAGTATTTT. Its translation: CASSLPPGTQYF. The full variable domain, completed using reference TRBV7-3 and TRBJ2-3, is GAGVSQTPSNKVTEKGKYVELRCDPISGHTALYWYRQSLGQGPEFLIYFQGTGAADDSGLPNDRFFAVRPEGSVSTLKIQRTERGDSAVYLCASSLPPGTQYFGPGTRLTVL.

This clone was recorded many times. The J gene is TRBJ1-5, the V gene TRBV7-8; tentative D call: TRBD1 (6 bases). Deletions cut 4 bases from V and 2 bases from J, with 21 bases between. Germline loops: CDR1 SGHVS, CDR2 FQNEAQ. The CDR3 runs 18 residues. CDR3 loop: CASSSYRIGGRGNQPQHF. In DNA, the CDR3 is TGTGCCAGCAGCTCATACCGTATAGGGGGAAGGGGCAATCAGCCCCAGCATTTT.

The sample holds many counts of this clone. This sequence joins TRBV3-1 and TRBJ2-2; tentative D call: TRBD1 (5 bases). The CDR3 length is 13 residues. V gave up 2 bases and J gave up 5 bases, with 6 bases separating them. Germline CDR1 reads LGHDT; CDR2 reads YNNKEL (reference sequence). CDR3 nucleotide sequence: TGTGCCAGCAGCCAAAGGGGTACCGGGGAGCTGTTTTTT. It yields the protein CASSQRGTGELFF.

Judged by abundance, this clone is medium-sized. The chain couples TRBV28 to TRBJ2-7, with 7 nucleotides matching TRBD1. Germline V gene lookup returns CDR1 MDHEN and CDR2 SYDVKM. The CDR3 is 14 residues long. J lost 2 bases, V lost 7 bases, and 8 bases had no gene match. CDR3 amino acids: CASTLNRGAYEQYF. The DNA of the CDR3 is TGTGCCAGCACCCTGAACAGGGGAGCCTACGAGCAGTACTTC.

Ten or more counts support this clone. J is TRBJ1-1 and V is TRBV25-1; unclear D gene. The CDR3 has 13 amino acids. Trimming pared 6 bases from V and 10 bases from J, leaving 18 bases between. CDR1 is MGHDK, CDR2 SYGVNS, per germline. This chain's CDR3 is CASSPWSIKVAFF. DNA of the CDR3: TGTGCCAGCAGCCCTTGGTCAATTAAGGTAGCTTTCTTT.

In its sample, this clone ranks as medium-sized. The chain links TRBV6-1 to TRBJ2-7; D unresolved. V shed 0 bases and J shed 2 bases, with 14 bases lying between them. CDR3 length: 16 residues. Germline V lookup: CDR1 MNHNS, CDR2 SASEGT. The CDR3 spells CASSEARAAFTYEQYF. CDR3 coding DNA: TGTGCCAGCAGTGAAGCTCGGGCAGCCTTTACCTACGAGCAGTACTTC.

This clone was found many times. CDR3 bases: TGTGCCAGCAGTGACTCACAACTAGCGGGAGCCGGGGAGCTGTTTTTT. It encodes CASSDSQLAGAGELFF. V is TRBV6-4 and J is TRBJ2-2; 11 positions agree with TRBD2. With 0 bases clipped from V and 6 bases from J, the junction kept 3 bases outside the gene matches. Germline loops: CDR1 MRHNA, CDR2 SNTAGT. CDR3 length equals 16 residues.

This clone was counted a few times. The chain carries TRBV6-4 and TRBJ2-7, with 10 bases matching TRBD1. Germline assignment: CDR1 MRHNA and CDR2 SNTAGT. V lost 0 bases to trimming and J lost 7 bases; unmatched junction nucleotides: 6. This CDR3 contains 15 residues. Here the CDR3 DNA reads TGTGCCAGCAGTGACTCACGACAGGGGGCAGTGGAGCAGTACTTC. Its translation is CASSDSRQGAVEQYF.

The CDR3 region has the DNA TGTGCCAGCAGACCGCGGGGGGGCAACACCGGGGAGCTGTTTTTT. This codes for CASRPRGGNTGELFF. The chain has TRBV7-8 and TRBJ2-2, with 9 bases that match TRBD2. Germline CDR1 is SGHVS and CDR2 is FQNEAQ. This CDR3 comprises 15 residues. Trimming cost V 6 bases and J 2 bases; bases outside gene matches: 4. The full variable domain, in which reference TRBV7-8 and TRBJ2-2 provide the parts outside the CDR3, is GAGVSQSPRYKVAKRGQDVALRCDPISGHVSLFWYQQALGQGPEFLTYFQNEAQLDKSGLPSDRFFAERPEGSVSTLKIQRTQQEDSAVYLCASRPRGGNTGELFFGEGSRLTVL.

This clone was seen at least ten times. This rearrangement joins TRBV10-3 to TRBJ2-7, with 11 positions matching TRBD2. With 4 bases clipped from V and 2 bases from J, the junction kept 1 base outside the gene matches. Germline V gives CDR1 ENHRY, CDR2 SYGVKD. The CDR3 covers 14 residues. CDR3 nucleotides: TGTGCCATCAGTGGTAGCGGGAGGGCCTACGAGCAGTACTTC. Translation gives CAISGSGRAYEQYF.

Turning to this clone: Other DNA variants within this sample encode the same CDR3. V usage is TRBV30 and J usage is TRBJ1-5; TRBD1 aligns across 9 bases. Unmatched junction bases numbered 8, after V lost 5 bases and J lost 3 bases. CDR3 length: 15 residues. Germline-derived CDR1 and CDR2 are GTSNPN and SVGIG (reference sequence). The CDR3, as DNA: TGTGCCTGGCACCGGGACAGGGTATTCAATCAGCCCCAGCATTTT. Its protein product is CAWHRDRVFNQPQHF.

This clone was seen at least ten times. The chain recombines TRBV7-3 with TRBJ2-1; the match to TRBD2 covers 13 bases. CDR3 size: 16 residues. Per germline, CDR1 SGHTA and CDR2 FQGTGA. With V trimmed by 2 bases and J by 10 bases, 8 bases remained unmatched. The DNA of the CDR3 is TGTGCCAGCAGCTTATCCGTCGGACTAGCGGGAGTAGAGCAGTTCTTC. This gives the protein CASSLSVGLAGVEQFF.

This clone was seen ten or more times. The rearrangement uses TRBV2 and TRBJ2-1; TRBD2 matches 9 bases. V trimming: 1 base; J trimming: 8 bases; junction bases outside the gene matches: 6. The CDR3 has 15 amino acids. Germline CDR1 and CDR2: SNHLY and FYNNEI. The CDR3 is CASSEVREGRHEQFF. CDR3 sequence (DNA): TGTGCCAGCAGTGAAGTGCGGGAGGGCCGTCATGAGCAGTTCTTC.

The J gene is TRBJ2-5, the V gene TRBV4-1, with 11 bases that match TRBD2. There are 17 residues in the CDR3. CDR1 and CDR2 from the germline V gene are MGHRA and YSYEKL. J gave up 5 bases and V 1 base, and 9 bases lay outside the gene matches. The CDR3 nucleotides are TGCGCCAGCAGCCAAGTGGGACTAGCGGCAGGGCCGGAGACCCAGTACTTC. The encoded protein is CASSQVGLAAGPETQYF.

V and J are TRBV20-1 and TRBJ2-3; D not resolved. This CDR3 has 10 amino acids. CDR1 is DFQATT, CDR2 SNEGSKA, per germline (reference sequence). V was trimmed by 6 bases and J by 10 bases, leaving 11 bases between them. CDR3 protein: CSANHRAQYF. The CDR3 coding sequence is TGCAGTGCCAACCATAGGGCGCAGTATTTT.